The following is a T cell receptor (beta chain) sequence with its context. This entry belongs to a study of T cell responses to AZD1222 COVID-19 vaccine. Second doses that came at about 4 or about 12 weeks were put together. Sequencing used immunoSEQ multiplex PCR; TCRdb keeps in-frame clones, though not all of them. The sample has about 110,000 clones; around 90% are singletons. V was trimmed by 6 bases and J by 0 bases, leaving 11 bases between them. This CDR3 has 14 residues. Germline-derived CDR1 and CDR2 are MDHEN and SYDVKM. Here the sequenced sample was peripheral blood, taken 28 days after the second AZD1222 dose. The sequence came from an adult who received the AZD1222 COVID-19 vaccine. This sequence joins TRBV28 and TRBJ1-1; D may be TRBD1 (6 bases). CDR3 DNA: TGTGCCAGCAGGCCGGGACAACTGAACACTGAAGCTTTCTTT. Amino acid sequence: CASRPGQLNTEAFF.